Listed below are T cell receptor beta chains from one sample, sequenced in a study of response to subunit inactivated influenza vaccine. Each CDR3 protein is one row after TCRdb ran MiXCR on the RT-PCR reads. The table lists around 490,000 distinct CDR3 sequences, roughly 8.2% of them singletons. Sequenced here: PBMCs from blood, sampled roughly 24 months after vaccination. These receptors were taken from a man aged 50 to 69 who received an inactivated influenza vaccine. Both conserved end residues are part of each CDR3. The D gene is left open where the match is weak. For some rows the clone size is stated as once, few or many, or as a class when expanded; others skip it.

D gene | clone size | J gene | V gene | CDR3 protein | CDR3 DNA
TRBD2 | . | TRBJ2-2 | TRBV5-1 | CASSLEGLDAGELFF | TGCGCCAGCAGCTTGGAGGGACTAGACGCCGGGGAGCTGTTTTTT
TRBD2 | many | TRBJ2-5 | TRBV5-1 | CASSFGTSGKQETQYF | TGCGCCAGCAGCTTCGGGACTAGCGGGAAACAAGAGACCCAGTACTTC
. | many | TRBJ2-5 | TRBV6-2/TRBV6-3 | CASTDLGTQYF | TGTGCCAGCACGGATCTGGGTACCCAGTACTTC
. | . | TRBJ2-2 | TRBV5-1 | CASIRTRANTGELFF | TGCGCCAGCATCAGGACAAGAGCGAACACCGGGGAGCTGTTTTTT
. | few | TRBJ1-4 | TRBV7-6 | CASSQMVNEKLFF | TGTGCCAGCAGTCAAATGGTGAATGAAAAACTGTTTTTT
TRBD1 | few | TRBJ2-7 | TRBV28 | CASSPDRASHYEQYF | TGTGCCAGCAGCCCTGACAGGGCCTCCCATTACGAGCAGTACTTC
. | many | TRBJ1-2 | TRBV6-1 | CASSDLSRTETNYGYTF | TGTGCCAGCAGTGATCTTTCCCGGACAGAGACAAACTATGGCTACACCTTC
. | many | TRBJ2-1 | TRBV4-3 | CASSQDRRYNEQFF | TGCGCCAGCAGCCAAGATAGGCGTTACAATGAGCAGTTCTTC
. | few | TRBJ1-1 | TRBV5-5 | CASSLDRRNTEAFF | TGTGCCAGCAGCTTGGACAGACGGAACACTGAAGCTTTCTTT
TRBD2 | . | TRBJ2-7 | TRBV7-6 | CASSLGSGILYEQYF | TGTGCCAGCAGCTTAGGTAGCGGGATACTCTACGAGCAGTACTTC
. | . | TRBJ1-1 | TRBV28 | CASSLPRALNTEAFF | TGTGCCAGCAGTTTACCCAGGGCACTGAACACTGAAGCTTTCTTT
TRBD1 | few | TRBJ2-3 | TRBV4-3 | CASSQTRGRADTQYF | TGCGCCAGCAGCCAAACAAGGGGGCGCGCAGATACGCAGTATTTT
. | many | TRBJ1-1 | TRBV6-5 | CASTSNTEAFF | TGTGCCAGCACCTCCAACACTGAAGCTTTCTTT
. | few | TRBJ2-5 | TRBV28 | CASSTPSAGETQYF | TGTGCCAGCAGCACCCCCTCGGCGGGAGAGACCCAGTACTTC
TRBD2 | few | TRBJ2-1 | TRBV7-9 | CASSVASGRRGEQFF | TGTGCCAGCAGCGTCGCTAGCGGGAGACGAGGAGAGCAGTTCTTC
TRBD1 | few | TRBJ1-1 | TRBV28 | CASSLFERRGRGAFF | TGTGCCAGCAGTTTATTCGAGAGGAGGGGGCGCGGGGCTTTCTTT
. | few | TRBJ2-7 | TRBV2 | CASSPPGSGRMVYEQYF | TGTGCCAGCAGTCCTCCAGGGTCGGGTAGAATGGTTTACGAGCAGTACTTC
TRBD1 | few | TRBJ2-1 | TRBV12-3/TRBV12-4 | CASSFLGQGGNEQFF | TGTGCCAGCAGTTTCCTGGGACAGGGGGGAAATGAGCAGTTCTTC
TRBD2 | many | TRBJ2-3 | TRBV5-1 | CASSSWTSGSYTDTQYF | TGCGCCAGCAGCTCCTGGACTAGCGGGAGCTACACAGATACGCAGTATTTT
. | few | TRBJ2-4 | TRBV7-9 | CASSLWSTNIQYF | TGTGCCAGCAGCTTATGGTCTACAAACATTCAGTACTTC
. | many | TRBJ2-5 | TRBV4-2 | CASSQELVGTQYF | TGTGCCAGCAGCCAAGAATTAGTGGGGACCCAGTACTTC
. | many | TRBJ2-3 | TRBV7-9 | CASSFTSVSTDTQYF | TGTGCCAGCAGCTTCACGTCGGTTAGCACAGATACGCAGTATTTT
TRBD2 | many | TRBJ2-1 | TRBV6-2/TRBV6-3 | CASSYPGTKGYNEQFF | TGTGCCAGCAGTTACCCCGGGACTAAGGGGTACAATGAGCAGTTCTTC
. | few | TRBJ2-3 | TRBV9 | CASSVRQATSTDTQYF | TGTGCCAGCAGCGTTCGACAGGCGACTAGCACAGATACGCAGTATTTT
. | many | TRBJ2-7 | TRBV5-1 | CASSLEPSSYEQYF | TGCGCCAGCAGCTTGGAGCCCAGTTCCTACGAGCAGTACTTC
TRBD1 | many | TRBJ2-2 | TRBV29-1 | CSVVRQGAGTGELFF | TGCAGCGTTGTCCGACAGGGGGCTGGGACCGGGGAGCTGTTTTTT
TRBD2 | . | TRBJ2-1 | TRBV6-2/TRBV6-3 | CASRASGSLYNEQFF | TGTGCCAGCAGAGCGAGCGGGAGCCTCTACAATGAGCAGTTCTTC
. | few | TRBJ2-7 | TRBV5-6 | CASSYLARGYNGGHEQYF | TGTGCCAGCAGCTACCTTGCCCGGGGGTACAATGGAGGGCACGAGCAGTACTTC
TRBD1 | . | TRBJ2-5 | TRBV7-9 | CASSYRTGLQETQYF | TGTGCCAGCAGCTACCGGACAGGGCTCCAAGAGACCCAGTACTTC
TRBD1 | few | TRBJ1-1 | TRBV5-1 | CASSQGQGWSEAFF | TGCGCCAGCAGCCAAGGACAGGGTTGGTCTGAAGCTTTCTTT
. | once | TRBJ2-3 | TRBV5-1 | CASSLADGGGSTDTQYF | TGCGCCAGCAGCTTGGCCGATGGGGGCGGGAGCACAGATACGCAGTATTTT
TRBD1 | few | TRBJ2-1 | TRBV6-1 | CASRTTGEGEQFF | TGTGCCAGCAGAACAACAGGGGAAGGTGAGCAGTTCTTC
. | few | TRBJ1-5 | TRBV5-1 | CASSSDGRSQPQHF | TGCGCCAGCAGCTCCGACGGACGGAGTCAGCCCCAGCATTTT
TRBD1 | many | TRBJ2-7 | TRBV28 | CASSIYRGPYEQYF | TGTGCCAGCAGTATCTACAGGGGACCCTACGAGCAGTACTTC
. | many | TRBJ2-5 | TRBV21-1 | CASSNNIMRETQYF | TGTGCCAGCAGCAATAACATAATGAGAGAGACCCAGTACTTC
TRBD2 | . | TRBJ2-1 | TRBV18 | CASSSTPGLAPSQFF | TGTGCCAGCTCATCGACTCCGGGACTAGCACCTAGTCAGTTCTTC
. | few | TRBJ1-1 | TRBV4-2 | CASSQDQISNTEAFF | TGTGCCAGCAGCCAAGACCAGATATCGAACACTGAAGCTTTCTTT
TRBD2 | many | TRBJ2-3 | TRBV5-1 | CASRRGDTDTQYF | TGCGCCAGTCGTCGGGGGGACACAGATACGCAGTATTTT
. | few | TRBJ2-6 | TRBV29-1 | CSVKVGAGANVLTF | TGCAGCGTAAAAGTGGGGGCTGGGGCCAACGTCCTGACTTTC
TRBD2 | . | TRBJ2-1 | TRBV5-1 | CASSLAGGPGDEQFF | TGCGCCAGCAGCTTGGCGGGAGGGCCTGGCGATGAGCAGTTCTTC
TRBD1 | few | TRBJ2-7 | TRBV15 | CATSRDKGDSSYEQYF | TGTGCCACCAGCAGAGATAAAGGGGACAGTTCCTACGAGCAGTACTTC
. | many | TRBJ2-2 | TRBV24-1 | CATSDFLYTGELFF | TGTGCCACCAGTGATTTCTTATACACCGGGGAGCTGTTTTTT
. | few | TRBJ1-5 | TRBV20-1 | CGSGGFGNQPQHF | TGCGGCTCGGGGGGTTTTGGCAATCAGCCCCAGCATTTT
. | many | TRBJ1-1 | TRBV5-5 | CASSRLTGLNTEAFF | TGTGCCAGCAGCCGATTGACTGGACTGAACACTGAAGCTTTCTTT
. | medium-sized | TRBJ2-5 | TRBV20-1 | CSAIRGLAETQYF | TGCAGTGCGATCCGGGGGTTAGCGGAGACCCAGTACTTC
. | few | TRBJ1-2 | TRBV20-1 | CSARELPEAVYGYTF | TGCAGTGCTAGAGAACTTCCTGAGGCCGTCTATGGCTACACCTTC
TRBD1 | many | TRBJ1-1 | TRBV5-1 | CASSSDRAIPEAFF | TGCGCCAGCAGTTCAGACAGGGCAATCCCTGAAGCTTTCTTT
TRBD1 | few | TRBJ2-5 | TRBV11-2 | CASSLDFVNRGKETQYF | TGTGCCAGCAGCTTAGATTTCGTCAACAGGGGTAAAGAGACCCAGTACTTC
TRBD1 | few | TRBJ2-7 | TRBV20-1 | CSATGQRDEQYF | TGCAGTGCCACGGGACAGCGAGACGAGCAGTACTTC
. | few | TRBJ1-2 | TRBV20-1 | CSASVGAPNGYTF | TGCAGTGCTAGTGTGGGGGCGCCGAATGGCTACACCTTC
TRBD1 | many | TRBJ2-4 | TRBV15 | CATSSLLQQGVPKNIQYF | TGTGCCACCAGCAGCTTACTGCAACAGGGGGTCCCCAAAAACATTCAGTACTTC
TRBD1 | few | TRBJ2-5 | TRBV19 | CASSMPGQPWETQYF | TGTGCCAGTAGTATGCCGGGACAGCCATGGGAGACCCAGTACTTC
. | few | TRBJ1-1 | TRBV7-9 | CASSSGTAAIGTEAFF | TGTGCCAGCAGCTCCGGGACCGCCGCTATTGGGACTGAAGCTTTCTTT